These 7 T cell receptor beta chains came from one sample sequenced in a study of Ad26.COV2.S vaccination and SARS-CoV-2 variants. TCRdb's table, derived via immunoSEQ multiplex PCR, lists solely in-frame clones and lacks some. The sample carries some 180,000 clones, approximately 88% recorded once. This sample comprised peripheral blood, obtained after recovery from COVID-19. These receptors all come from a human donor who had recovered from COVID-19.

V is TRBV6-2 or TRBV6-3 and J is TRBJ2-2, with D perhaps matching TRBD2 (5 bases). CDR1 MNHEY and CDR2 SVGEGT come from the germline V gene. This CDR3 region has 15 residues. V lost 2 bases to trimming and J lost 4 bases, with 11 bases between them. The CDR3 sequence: CASSYDPEATGELFF. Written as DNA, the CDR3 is TGTGCCAGCAGTTACGATCCGGAGGCCACCGGGGAGCTGTTTTTT.

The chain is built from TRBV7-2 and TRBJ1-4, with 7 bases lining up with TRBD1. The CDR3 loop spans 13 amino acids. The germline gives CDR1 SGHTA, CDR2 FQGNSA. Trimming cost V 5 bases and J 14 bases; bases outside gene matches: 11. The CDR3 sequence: CASSPGTELYLFF. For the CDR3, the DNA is TGTGCCAGCAGCCCCGGGACAGAATTATATCTGTTTTTT.

The CDR3 DNA reads TGCGCCAGCAGTGAGCCTCTAGCGGAACCCTATATAAGCTCCTACGAGCAGTACTTC. The encoded protein is CASSEPLAEPYISSYEQYF. The J gene is TRBJ2-7, the V gene TRBV10-1; the match to TRBD2 covers 7 bases. From germline, CDR1 is WNHNN and CDR2 SYGVQD (reference sequence). V lost 2 bases to trimming and J lost 0 bases; unmatched junction nucleotides: 16. The CDR3 spans 19 residues.

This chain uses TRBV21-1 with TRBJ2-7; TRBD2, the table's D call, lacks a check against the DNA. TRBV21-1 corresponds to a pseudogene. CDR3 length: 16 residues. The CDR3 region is CASSARLIAGHYEQYF. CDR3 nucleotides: TGTGCCAGCAGCGCTCGACTTATAGCGGGACACTACGAGCAGTACTTC.

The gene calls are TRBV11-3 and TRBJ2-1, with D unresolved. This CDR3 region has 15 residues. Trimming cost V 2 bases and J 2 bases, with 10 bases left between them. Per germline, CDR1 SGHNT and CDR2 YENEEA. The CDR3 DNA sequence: TGTGCCAGCAGCTTATCATCCGGTGCCTACAATGAGCAGTTCTTC. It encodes CASSLSSGAYNEQFF.

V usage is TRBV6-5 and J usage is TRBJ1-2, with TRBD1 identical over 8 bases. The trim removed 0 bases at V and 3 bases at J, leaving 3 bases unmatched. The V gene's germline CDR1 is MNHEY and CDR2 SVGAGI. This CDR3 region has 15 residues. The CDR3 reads CASSYSNRGDYGYTF. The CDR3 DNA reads TGTGCCAGCAGTTACTCAAACAGGGGGGACTATGGCTACACCTTC.

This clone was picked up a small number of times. CDR3 amino acids: CASFAEAFF. The CDR3, as DNA: TGTGCCAGCTTTGCTGAAGCTTTCTTT. The chain employs TRBV6-6 and TRBJ1-1, with unresolved D. This CDR3 comprises 9 residues. The V and J ends lost 8 bases and 6 bases respectively, with 4 bases between them. Germline CDR1 reads MNHNY; CDR2 reads SVGAGI (reference sequence).